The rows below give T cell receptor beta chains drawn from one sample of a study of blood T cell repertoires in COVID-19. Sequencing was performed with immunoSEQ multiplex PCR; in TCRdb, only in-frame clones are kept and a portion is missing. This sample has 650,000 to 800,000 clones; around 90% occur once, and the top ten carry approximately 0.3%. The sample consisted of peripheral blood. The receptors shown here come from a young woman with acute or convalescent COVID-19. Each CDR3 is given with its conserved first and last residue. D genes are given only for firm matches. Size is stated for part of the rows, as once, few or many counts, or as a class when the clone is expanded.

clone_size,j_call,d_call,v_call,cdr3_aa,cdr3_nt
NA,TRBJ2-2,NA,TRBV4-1,CASSQALFGDGELFF,TGCGCCAGCAGCCAAGCCCTTTTCGGGGACGGGGAGCTGTTTTTT
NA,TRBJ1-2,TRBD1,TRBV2,CASNRNYGQGNYGYTF,TGTGCCAGCAACAGAAACTACGGACAGGGTAACTATGGCTACACCTTC
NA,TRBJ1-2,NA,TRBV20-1,CSASRPAGGGYTF,TGCAGTGCTAGTAGGCCCGCGGGCGGCGGCTACACCTTC
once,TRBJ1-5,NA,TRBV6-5,CASSYDPQGNQPQHF,TGTGCCAGCAGTTACGACCCCCAGGGCAATCAGCCCCAGCATTTT
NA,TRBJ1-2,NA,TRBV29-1,CSVDDPGGPTFYGYTF,TGCAGCGTTGACGACCCGGGGGGCCCTACTTTCTATGGCTACACCTTC
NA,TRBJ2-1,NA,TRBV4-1,CASSLVFVGAEQFF,TGCGCCAGCAGCCTCGTATTTGTGGGGGCTGAGCAGTTCTTC
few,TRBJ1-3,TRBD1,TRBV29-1,CSVRDSSGNTIYF,TGCAGCGTACGGGACAGCTCTGGAAACACCATATATTTT
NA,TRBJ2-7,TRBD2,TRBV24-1,CATAGGSSYEQYF,TGTGCCACCGCGGGGGGAAGCTCCTACGAGCAGTACTTC
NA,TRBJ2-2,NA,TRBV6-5,CASTGGQVAGELFF,TGTGCCAGCACGGGCGGGCAGGTCGCCGGGGAGCTGTTTTTT
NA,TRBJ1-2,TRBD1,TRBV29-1,CSDGTGGIEGYTF,TGCAGCGACGGGACAGGCGGGATCGAGGGCTACACCTTC
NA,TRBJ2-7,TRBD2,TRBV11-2,CASRIARGTSGGERYEQYF,TGTGCCAGCAGGATAGCCCGCGGGACTAGCGGGGGGGAACGGTACGAGCAGTACTTC
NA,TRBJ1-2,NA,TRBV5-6,CASSLRRSALYTF,TGTGCCAGCAGCTTGAGGAGGTCCGCGCTCTACACCTTC
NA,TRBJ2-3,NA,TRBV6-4,CASSEGGANTDTQYF,TGTGCCAGCAGTGAAGGCGGGGCGAACACAGATACGCAGTATTTT
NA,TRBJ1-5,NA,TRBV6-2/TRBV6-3,CASSQGGDSNQPQHF,TGTGCCAGCAGCCAGGGAGGGGATAGCAATCAGCCCCAGCATTTT
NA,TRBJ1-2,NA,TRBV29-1,CSVEGRAGYTF,TGCAGCGTTGAAGGCAGGGCTGGCTACACCTTC
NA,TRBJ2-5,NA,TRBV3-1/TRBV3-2,CASSQSVLGGGETQYF,TGTGCCAGCAGCCAATCGGTACTGGGTGGGGGGGAGACCCAGTACTTC
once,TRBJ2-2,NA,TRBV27,CASSLIRGTGELFF,TGTGCCAGCAGTTTAATCCGGGGAACGGGGGAGCTGTTTTTT
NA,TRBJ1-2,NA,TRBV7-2,CASSLGPIYYGYTF,TGTGCCAGCAGCTTAGGGCCGATCTACTATGGCTACACCTTC
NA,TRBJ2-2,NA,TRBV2,CASSEWGGHTGELFF,TGTGCCAGCAGTGAATGGGGGGGCCATACCGGGGAGCTGTTTTTT
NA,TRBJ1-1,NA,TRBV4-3,CASSHFPGGPNTEAFF,TGCGCCAGCAGCCACTTCCCGGGGGGCCCGAACACTGAAGCTTTCTTT
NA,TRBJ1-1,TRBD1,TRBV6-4,CASRQGADGGTEAFF,TGTGCCAGCCGACAGGGGGCCGACGGGGGCACTGAAGCTTTCTTT
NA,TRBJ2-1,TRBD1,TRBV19,CASSVQGNEQFF,TGTGCCAGTAGTGTACAGGGGAATGAGCAGTTCTTC
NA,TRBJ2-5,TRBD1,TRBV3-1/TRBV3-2,CASSLRGQAPWAQYF,TGTGCCAGCAGCCTCCGAGGACAGGCGCCCTGGGCCCAGTACTTC
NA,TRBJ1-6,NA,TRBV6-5,CASIGGTSPLHF,TGTGCCAGCATCGGGGGAACTTCACCCCTCCACTTT